The 20 T cell receptor beta chains reported below all come from one sample, sequenced in a study of blood T cells in healthy people across ages. With a J-beta primer mix and a sample-barcoded 5' primer, a second PCR ran about 6 to 11 cycles. TCRdb called the 5' RACE reads again in MiXCR, with one record for every CDR3 protein. Of roughly 700,000 distinct CDR3 sequences listed, approximately 31% are singletons. The sequencing input was blood. These receptors all come from a woman of 80 years or more in good health.

This clonotype was recorded once. The chain combines TRBV28 with TRBJ1-1; no definite D call. CDR3 length: 12 amino acids. Germline loops: CDR1 MDHEN, CDR2 SYDVKM. Trimming took off 2 bases at V and 7 bases at J, with 8 bases between the two ends. This CDR3 reads CASSLATDEAFF. The CDR3 region has the DNA TGTGCCAGCAGTTTAGCGACGGATGAAGCTTTCTTT. Complete variable domain (other parts from reference TRBV28 and TRBJ1-1): DVKVTQSSRYLVKRTGEKVFLECVQDMDHENMFWYRQDPGLGLRLIYFSYDVKMKEKGDIPEGYSVSREKKERFSLILESASTNQTSMYLCASSLATDEAFFGQGTRLTVV.

This clonotype came up many times. The CDR3 here is CASSDTGVTDTQYF. CDR3 nucleotides: TGTGCCAGCAGCGATACAGGGGTCACAGATACGCAGTATTTT. V is TRBV4-2 and J is TRBJ2-3, with 7 nucleotides matching TRBD1. Germline CDR1 is LGHNA and CDR2 is YNFKEQ. The CDR3 has 14 residues. With 5 bases clipped from V and 2 bases from J, the junction kept 4 bases outside the gene matches.

This clonotype was counted at least ten times. This chain links TRBV25-1 with TRBJ2-1; D is undetermined. The CDR3 consists of 14 residues. V dropped 2 bases and J dropped 6 bases, with 11 bases sitting between them. The germline gives CDR1 MGHDK, CDR2 SYGVNS. The DNA for the CDR3 is TGTGCCAGCAGTGAAGTAGGGTCCCCCAATGAGCAGTTCTTC. It codes for CASSEVGSPNEQFF.

This clonotype was recorded at least ten times. The chain carries TRBV9 and TRBJ2-1, with TRBD2 identical over 9 bases. Per germline, CDR1 SGDLS and CDR2 YYNGEE. The length of the CDR3 is 18 residues. Trimming at V came to 4 bases and at J to 4 bases, leaving 15 bases not matched to a gene. The CDR3 region has the DNA TGTGCCAGCAGCCCCCGCGCGGGGGGGCTCAGTCCGTACAATGAGCAGTTCTTC. Residues: CASSPRAGGLSPYNEQFF.

This clonotype was picked up many times. V gene TRBV3-1 combines with J gene TRBJ2-5; no firm D call. The CDR3 sequence is 14 residues long. Trimming removed 0 bases from V and 4 bases from J, with 9 bases in between. The germline V gene has CDR1 LGHDT and CDR2 YNNKEL (reference sequence). The CDR3 region has the DNA TGTGCCAGCAGCCAAGAAGGACCTCTAGAGACCCAGTACTTC. Amino acids: CASSQEGPLETQYF.

The chain carries TRBV6-6 and TRBJ2-3, with 7 bases lining up with TRBD2. V shed 2 bases and J 4 bases; nucleotides not matched to a gene: 12. This CDR3 has 17 residues. CDR1 is MNHNY and CDR2 is SVGAGI in the germline V gene (reference sequence). CDR3 bases: TGTGCCAGCAGTTACCGCACCTCGGGACTAACATCAGATACGCAGTATTTT. Its translation: CASSYRTSGLTSDTQYF.

This clonotype was seen only a few times. V and J are TRBV6-1 and TRBJ1-2, with D possibly matching TRBD1 (5 bases). Germline CDR1 MNHNS, CDR2 SASEGT. Deletions cut 8 bases from V and 8 bases from J, with 18 bases between. The length of the CDR3 is 13 residues. The CDR3 nucleotides are TGTGCCAGCCTGGGCAGGGTGGATGGCGGCTACACCTTC. It specifies CASLGRVDGGYTF.

With respect to this clonotype: A read error may explain this, as a much larger clone is one base away. This chain links TRBV4-2 with TRBJ2-7; perhaps TRBD2 as D (5 bases). V shed 0 bases and J shed 7 bases, with 19 bases lying between them. Germline assignment: CDR1 LGHNA and CDR2 YNFKEQ. There are 16 residues in the CDR3. The CDR3 loop reads CASSQEVAGLSSEQYF. The CDR3 DNA sequence: TGTGCCAGCAGCCAAGAAGTGGCGGGCCTGAGCAGTGAGCAGTACTTC.

The chain recombines TRBV9 with TRBJ2-2; no clear D gene. The CDR3 is 14 amino acids. Trimming left V 3 bases short and J 4 bases short, with 10 bases between. Looked up from germline, CDR1 is SGDLS and CDR2 is YYNGEE. The CDR3 spells CASSARTPTGELFF. The CDR3 coding sequence is TGTGCCAGCAGCGCTCGGACCCCCACCGGGGAGCTGTTTTTT.

This clonotype came up a few times. The chain uses TRBV7-8 and TRBJ1-2; 8 bases match TRBD1. Per the germline V gene, CDR1 is SGHVS and CDR2 is FQNEAQ. Trimming took 4 bases from V and 2 from J; bases not matched to a gene: 6. This CDR3 comprises 15 residues. CDR3 DNA: TGTGCCAGCAGCTCAACACAGGGGGGGAACTATGGCTACACCTTC. Its translation: CASSSTQGGNYGYTF.

This rearrangement joins TRBV7-8 to TRBJ2-3; TRBD2 matches 10 bases. This CDR3 region has 17 residues. J gave up 1 base and V 10 bases, and 14 bases lay outside the gene matches. In germline, CDR1 is SGHVS, CDR2 FQNEAQ. CDR3 loop: CAIAPSGGAMGTDTQYF. Here the CDR3 DNA reads TGTGCCATCGCCCCCAGCGGGGGGGCCATGGGCACAGATACGCAGTATTTT.

This clonotype was seen many times. The V gene is TRBV29-1, the J gene TRBJ2-7; D ambiguous. The V gene's germline CDR1 is SQVTM and CDR2 ANQGSEA. Deletions cut 6 bases from V and 0 bases from J, with 9 bases between. This CDR3 comprises 12 residues. CDR3 DNA sequence: TGCAGCGTAAAGACCGACTCCTACGAGCAGTACTTC. Residues: CSVKTDSYEQYF.

This clonotype came up once. This chain connects TRBV2 to TRBJ2-5; a weak D match, TRBD2 (6 bases). The CDR3 is 13 residues long. Germline CDR1 is SNHLY and CDR2 is FYNNEI. V lost 3 bases, J lost 11 bases, and 16 bases lay in between. CDR3 residues: CASSDGYNREQYF. CDR3 bases: TGTGCCAGCAGTGACGGGTATAACCGGGAGCAGTACTTC.

This chain uses TRBV15 with TRBJ2-2, with D hard to call. Germline V lookup: CDR1 LNHNV, CDR2 YYDKDF (reference sequence). The CDR3 runs to 20 residues. Trimming took off 0 bases at V and 3 bases at J, with 23 bases between the two ends. CDR3 DNA sequence: TGTGCCACCAGCAGAGATTCGAACCGTCGGATCGGGCGGTACACCGGGGAGCTGTTTTTT. It yields the protein CATSRDSNRRIGRYTGELFF.

This clonotype came up many times. The chain combines TRBV6-4 with TRBJ1-2, with D tentatively TRBD1 (5 bases). The V end was cut by 5 bases, the J end by 4 bases, with 11 bases between. Germline CDR1 MRHNA, CDR2 SNTAGT. The CDR3 runs to 13 residues. The CDR3 protein is CASSPGPPYGYTF. The CDR3 region has the DNA TGTGCCAGCAGTCCGGGACCGCCCTATGGCTACACCTTC.

In its sample, this clonotype was seen a few times. The V gene is TRBV6-6, the J gene TRBJ1-4; tentatively, D is TRBD1 (6 bases). The ends were cut back, 2 bases at V and 8 bases at J, with 12 bases in the middle. Per germline, CDR1 MNHNY and CDR2 SVGAGI (reference sequence). This CDR3 has 14 residues. The CDR3 sequence is CASSYTGSGEKLFF. The CDR3 nucleotides are TGTGCCAGCAGTTACACAGGGTCGGGGGAAAAACTGTTTTTT.

This clonotype was recorded many times. This chain links TRBV28 with TRBJ2-7, with 11 bases lining up with TRBD1. The junction had 7 bases not matched to a gene; V was cut back by 4 bases and J by 8 bases. Germline V gives CDR1 MDHEN, CDR2 SYDVKM. The CDR3 spans 14 residues. The CDR3 DNA sequence: TGTGCCAGCAGTTCCGCCGGACAGGGGGCGAAGCAGTACTTC. Amino acids: CASSSAGQGAKQYF.

This clonotype came up many times. This rearrangement joins TRBV7-8 to TRBJ2-7; D possibly matches TRBD1 or TRBD2 (5 bases each). Germline lookup yields CDR1 SGHVS and CDR2 FQNEAQ. The CDR3 spans 13 residues. V was shortened by 5 bases and J by 5 bases, with 13 bases between the two germline ends. CDR3: CASSVRDGHEQYF. Here the CDR3 DNA reads TGTGCCAGCAGCGTCCGGGACGGCCACGAGCAGTACTTC.

This clonotype was found a few times. The V and J genes are TRBV10-3 and TRBJ1-2; D gene uncertain. The germline gives CDR1 ENHRY, CDR2 SYGVKD. The length of the CDR3 is 15 residues. Trimming stripped 4 bases from V and 2 bases from J, with 14 bases between. The CDR3, as DNA: TGTGCCATCAGTGTAGATGGCGGCGGCAACTATGGCTACACCTTC. Protein sequence: CAISVDGGGNYGYTF.

This clonotype has a single count. This may be a read error, as it is one base from a much larger clone. The V and J genes are TRBV5-1 and TRBJ1-4; 8 bases map to TRBD1. V trimming: 6 bases; J trimming: 8 bases; junction bases outside the gene matches: 6. The CDR3 has 13 residues. Germline V CDR1 and CDR2: SGHRS, YFSETQ. The CDR3 region is CASNIDRGEKLFF. The DNA of the CDR3 is TGCGCCAGCAACATCGACAGGGGCGAAAAACTGTTTTTT.